One and the same sample provided the 27 T cell receptor beta chains below, sequenced in a study of Graves' ophthalmopathy and Graves' hyperthyroidism. Amplified TCR beta CDR3 regions were obtained using RNA transcripts as template. The authors performed first-round RT-PCR with HTBI primers and then a second-round multiplex PCR. TCRdb reprocessed the multiplex PCR reads via MiXCR and lists one record per CDR3 protein. The table lists 150,000 to 200,000 distinct CDR3 sequences, around two fifths of them singletons. The sequenced material came from peripheral blood. Source of these receptors: a man aged 25-45 years with Graves' ophthalmopathy.

This clonotype was counted ten times or more. The V and J genes are TRBV18 and TRBJ2-7; maybe TRBD2 (7 bases). This CDR3 comprises 16 residues. The germline gives CDR1 KGHSH, CDR2 LQKENI. V lost 3 bases, J lost 10 bases, and 25 bases lay in between. The CDR3 spells CASSPKSQGSGGEQYF. The CDR3 DNA reads as TGTGCCAGCTCACCGAAGAGTCAGGGGTCGGGGGGTGAACAGTACTTC.

This clonotype was detected a few times. The V gene is TRBV6-1, the J gene TRBJ2-7, with 13 bases matching TRBD2. This CDR3 is built from 14 residues. Germline CDR1 is MNHNS and CDR2 is SASEGT. V dropped 7 bases and J dropped 3; count of bases not matched to a gene: 3. This chain's CDR3 is CASKGTSGNYEQYF. CDR3 bases: TGTGCCAGCAAAGGGACTAGCGGGAACTACGAGCAGTACTTC.

With regard to this clonotype: Since no conserved phenylalanine or tryptophan closes the CDR3, a read error is the likely cause. This sequence joins TRBV6-5 and TRBJ2-2; D gene ambiguous. This CDR3 is 10 amino acids long. Germline loops: CDR1 MNHEY, CDR2 SVGAGI. The V and J ends lost 7 bases and 6 bases respectively, with 3 bases between them. The DNA of the CDR3 is TGTGCCAGCACCGCCGGGGAGCTGTTTCTT. Its translation: CASTAGELFL.

The CDR3 here is CASGSGGETQYF. The CDR3 nucleotides are TGTGCCAGCGGGTCTGGGGGAGAGACCCAGTACTTC. This chain joins TRBV28 and TRBJ2-5, with D tentatively TRBD1 or TRBD2 (5 bases each). CDR3 size: 12 residues. Trimming stripped 8 bases from V and 4 bases from J, with 11 bases between. In germline, CDR1 is MDHEN, CDR2 SYDVKM. Using reference TRBV28 and TRBJ2-5 for the parts outside the CDR3, the full variable domain is DVKVTQSSRYLVKRTGEKVFLECVQDMDHENMFWYRQDPGLGLRLIYFSYDVKMKEKGDIPEGYSVSREKKERFSLILESASTNQTSMYLCASGSGGETQYFGPGTRLLVL.

This clonotype was counted many times. The genes are TRBV27 and TRBJ2-2; 11 bases align to TRBD2. The germline V gene has CDR1 MNHEY and CDR2 SMNVEV (reference sequence). The CDR3 loop spans 17 amino acids. The ends lost 6 bases at V and 4 bases at J; junction bases unmatched: 10. CDR3 in DNA: TGTGCCAGCAGATACCTAGCGGGAGGATTCTTCACCGGGGAGCTGTTTTTT. Protein sequence: CASRYLAGGFFTGELFF.

This clonotype was detected ten times or more. The CDR3: CSVEGASGDAAFF. Written as DNA, the CDR3 is TGCAGCGTTGAGGGGGCTTCGGGGGATGCAGCTTTCTTT. The chain recombines TRBV29-1 with TRBJ1-1, with D possibly matching TRBD1 (6 bases). Germline lookup yields CDR1 SQVTM and CDR2 ANQGSEA. V lost 3 bases and J lost 10, with 18 bases in between. CDR3 length: 13 amino acids.

This rearrangement joins TRBV11-2 to TRBJ2-7; D gene ambiguous. Looked up from germline, CDR1 is SGHAT and CDR2 is FQNNGV. The CDR3 extends over 14 amino acids. Trimming took off 1 base at V and 4 bases at J, with 11 bases between the two ends. CDR3 in DNA: TGTGCCAGCAGCTTAGCGTCCTCCTATTACGAGCAGTACTTC. This gives the protein CASSLASSYYEQYF.

This chain uses TRBV28 with TRBJ2-7; the D is unclear. This CDR3 comprises 14 residues. V was trimmed by 2 bases and J by 3 bases, leaving 11 bases between them. Germline V lookup: CDR1 MDHEN, CDR2 SYDVKM. As DNA, the CDR3 is TGTGCCAGCAGTTTAGCAGGAAAATACTACGAGCAGTACTTC. Its translation is CASSLAGKYYEQYF. The entire variable domain, with the rest obtained from reference TRBV28 and TRBJ2-7, is as follows: DVKVTQSSRYLVKRTGEKVFLECVQDMDHENMFWYRQDPGLGLRLIYFSYDVKMKEKGDIPEGYSVSREKKERFSLILESASTNQTSMYLCASSLAGKYYEQYFGPGTRLTVT.

The chain carries TRBV28 and TRBJ2-7; perhaps D is TRBD1 or TRBD2 (6 bases each). The V end was cut by 4 bases, the J end by 7 bases, with 17 bases between. CDR3 length: 14 amino acids. From germline, CDR1 is MDHEN and CDR2 SYDVKM. CDR3: CASSWTAPGVEQYF. DNA of the CDR3: TGTGCCAGCAGTTGGACAGCGCCGGGGGTGGAGCAGTACTTC.

The genes are TRBV20-1 and TRBJ2-2, with TRBD2 matching 11 bases. With V trimmed by 0 bases and J by 3 bases, 3 bases remained unmatched. From germline, CDR1 is DFQATT and CDR2 SNEGSKA (reference sequence). This CDR3 is 16 amino acids long. The DNA of the CDR3 is TGCAGTGCTAGAGATAATAGCGGGGGGGACACCGGGGAGCTGTTTTTT. Translated, it gives CSARDNSGGDTGELFF.

This clonotype was counted at least ten times. The J gene is TRBJ2-7, the V gene TRBV20-1, with D unresolved. V shed 2 bases and J shed 1 base, with 15 bases lying between them. This CDR3 contains 15 residues. Looked up from germline, CDR1 is DFQATT and CDR2 is SNEGSKA (reference sequence). CDR3 sequence: CSARNPGVGSYEQYF. The CDR3 DNA sequence: TGCAGTGCTAGAAATCCAGGCGTAGGGTCCTACGAGCAGTACTTC.

The rearrangement links TRBV7-2 to TRBJ1-2; no definite D call. This CDR3 spans 13 amino acids. Germline V gene data show CDR1 as SGHTA and CDR2 as FQGNSA. V lost 1 base and J 7 bases, leaving 10 bases between the germline ends. Here the CDR3 reads CASSLGTSTGYTF. CDR3 nucleotide sequence: TGTGCCAGCAGCTTAGGCACAAGTACTGGCTACACCTTC.

This clonotype came up many times. V and J are TRBV6-2 or TRBV6-3 and TRBJ2-4; 7 bases are shared with TRBD2. Germline loops: CDR1 MNHEY, CDR2 SVGEGT. V was pared by 7 bases and J by 6 bases, with 21 bases of the junction left unmatched. This CDR3 region has 18 residues. This chain's CDR3 is CASTSNLPGGRYRNIQYF. The CDR3 DNA sequence: TGTGCCAGCACCTCAAACCTCCCGGGCGGGAGATATCGAAACATTCAGTACTTC.

This clonotype was seen more than once but under ten times. The CDR3 coding sequence is TGTGCCAGCAGCTGGACAGGAGAGACCCAGTACTTC. The encoded protein is CASSWTGETQYF. The chain is built from TRBV7-2 and TRBJ2-5, with 7 bases matching TRBD1. The germline V gene encodes CDR1 SGHTA and CDR2 FQGNSA. The CDR3 is made up of 12 amino acids. The V gene end was trimmed by 4 bases and the J gene end by 4 bases; junction bases not matched to a gene: 0.

This clonotype was counted many times. The CDR3 spells CASSPAGGAGYTF. The DNA for the CDR3 is TGTGCCAGCAGTCCCGCAGGGGGCGCGGGCTACACCTTC. J is TRBJ1-2 and V is TRBV11-2; 8 nucleotides line up with TRBD1. Germline CDR1 and CDR2: SGHAT and FQNNGV. The CDR3 runs 13 residues. Losses at the gene ends were 6 bases for V and 8 bases for J; bases not matched to a gene: 8.

This clonotype occurred many times. The chain couples TRBV7-2 to TRBJ2-4; tentative D call: TRBD1 (6 bases). This CDR3 is built from 15 residues. In germline, CDR1 is SGHTA, CDR2 FQGNSA. V lost 1 base and J 7 bases, leaving 14 bases between the germline ends. The CDR3 DNA reads TGTGCCAGCAGCTTAGGCAGCCCAGGGGTCAACATTCAGTACTTC. The encoded protein is CASSLGSPGVNIQYF.

The V and J genes are TRBV20-1 and TRBJ2-6; D is ambiguous. The V gene lost 1 base and the J gene lost 0 bases, with 4 bases spanning the gap. Germline-derived CDR1 and CDR2 are DFQATT and SNEGSKA (reference sequence). The CDR3 sequence is 14 residues long. The DNA for the CDR3 is TGCAGTGCTAGAGCGGCCTCTGGGGCCAACGTCCTGACTTTC. Amino acids: CSARAASGANVLTF.

The table lists this clonotype with many counts. V is TRBV30 and J is TRBJ2-7; D gene uncertain. Trimming shortened V by 0 bases and J by 5 bases, and 8 bases separated the two germline ends. This CDR3 comprises 12 residues. Germline V CDR1 and CDR2: GTSNPN, SVGIG (reference sequence). The CDR3 DNA is TGTGCCTGGAGTGTCTTGAGGAACGAGCAGTACTTC. Protein sequence: CAWSVLRNEQYF.

This clonotype was counted at least ten times. The V gene is TRBV6-5, the J gene TRBJ1-2; D may be TRBD1 (5 bases). The germline CDR1 and CDR2 sequences are MNHEY and SVGAGI. There are 12 residues in the CDR3. V was shortened by 6 bases and J by 7 bases, with 12 bases between the two germline ends. Here the CDR3 reads CASRPRVGGYTF. For the CDR3, the DNA is TGTGCCAGCAGACCCAGGGTCGGTGGCTACACCTTC.

This clonotype was observed many times. This rearrangement joins TRBV12-3 or TRBV12-4 to TRBJ2-5, with D hard to call. V dropped 4 bases and J dropped 5 bases, with 14 bases sitting between them. The CDR3 length is 14 residues. The CDR3 loop reads CASSSTYNKETQYF. CDR3 nucleotides: TGTGCCAGCAGTTCCACCTATAATAAGGAGACCCAGTACTTC.

The CDR3 DNA reads as TGTGCCAGCAGCCAAGAGGACAGGCAAGAGACCCAGTACTTC. Protein product: CASSQEDRQETQYF. The chain is built from TRBV7-2 and TRBJ2-5; 7 bases align to TRBD1. Trimming removed 5 bases from V and 2 bases from J; junction bases left unmatched: 5. The CDR3 sequence is 14 residues long. CDR1 is SGHTA and CDR2 is FQGNSA in the germline V gene.

The V call is TRBV24-1, the J call TRBJ2-5; D is possibly TRBD2 (7 bases). The CDR3 length is 16 residues. Germline CDR1 is KGHDR and CDR2 is SFDVKD. V was cut by 4 bases and J by 4 bases, with 18 bases left in between. The CDR3 DNA follows: TGTGCCACCAGTGACCCCGGGGGGCCAGAGGGAGAGACCCAGTACTTC. Protein product: CATSDPGGPEGETQYF.

In this sample, this clonotype turned up many times. The rearrangement uses TRBV20-1 and TRBJ1-2; possibly TRBD1 for D (5 bases). The CDR3 has 13 amino acids. Germline loops: CDR1 DFQATT, CDR2 SNEGSKA (reference sequence). Trimming removed 4 bases from V and 4 bases from J, with 13 bases in between. The CDR3 DNA sequence: TGCAGTGCTATGGACACCCTGGGCTATGGCTACACCTTC. Translating gives CSAMDTLGYGYTF.

CDR3 DNA: TGTGCCAGCAGCCAGCGACAGGGGGCGCCGAACTATGGCTACACCTTC. Its protein product is CASSQRQGAPNYGYTF. The chain recombines TRBV12-3 or TRBV12-4 with TRBJ1-2, with TRBD1 identical over 10 bases. Trimming removed 6 bases from V and 2 bases from J; junction bases left unmatched: 9. This CDR3 has 16 residues.

This clonotype has just a few counts. The chain employs TRBV12-3 or TRBV12-4 and TRBJ2-7; unclear D gene. This CDR3 is built from 12 residues. Trimming removed 4 bases from V and 6 bases from J, with 10 bases in between. CDR3 loop: CASSYHPGEQYF. Written as DNA, the CDR3 is TGTGCCAGCAGTTACCATCCAGGCGAGCAGTACTTC.

This chain uses TRBV12-3 or TRBV12-4 with TRBJ1-5, with D possibly matching TRBD1 (5 bases). The CDR3 is made up of 15 amino acids. Trimming left V 4 bases short and J 6 bases short, with 16 bases between. Here the CDR3 DNA reads TGTGCCAGCAGTTATAGTTCCAGGGACGGTCAGCCCCAGCATTTT. Translating gives CASSYSSRDGQPQHF.

This clonotype was seen repeatedly, ten times or more. This rearrangement joins TRBV19 to TRBJ2-4; weak D call: TRBD1 (6 bases). Germline loops: CDR1 LNHDA, CDR2 SQIVND (reference sequence). V was trimmed by 0 bases and J by 13 bases, leaving 13 bases between them. The CDR3 is made up of 13 amino acids. The CDR3 here is CASSIDGQGYQYF. For the CDR3, the DNA is TGTGCCAGTAGTATAGACGGTCAGGGGTACCAGTACTTC. Supplemented by reference TRBV19 and TRBJ2-4, the full variable domain reads DGGITQSPKYLFRKEGQNVTLSCEQNLNHDAMYWYRQDPGQGLRLIYYSQIVNDFQKGDIAEGYSVSREKKESFPLTVTSAQKNPTAFYLCASSIDGQGYQYFGAGTRLSVL.